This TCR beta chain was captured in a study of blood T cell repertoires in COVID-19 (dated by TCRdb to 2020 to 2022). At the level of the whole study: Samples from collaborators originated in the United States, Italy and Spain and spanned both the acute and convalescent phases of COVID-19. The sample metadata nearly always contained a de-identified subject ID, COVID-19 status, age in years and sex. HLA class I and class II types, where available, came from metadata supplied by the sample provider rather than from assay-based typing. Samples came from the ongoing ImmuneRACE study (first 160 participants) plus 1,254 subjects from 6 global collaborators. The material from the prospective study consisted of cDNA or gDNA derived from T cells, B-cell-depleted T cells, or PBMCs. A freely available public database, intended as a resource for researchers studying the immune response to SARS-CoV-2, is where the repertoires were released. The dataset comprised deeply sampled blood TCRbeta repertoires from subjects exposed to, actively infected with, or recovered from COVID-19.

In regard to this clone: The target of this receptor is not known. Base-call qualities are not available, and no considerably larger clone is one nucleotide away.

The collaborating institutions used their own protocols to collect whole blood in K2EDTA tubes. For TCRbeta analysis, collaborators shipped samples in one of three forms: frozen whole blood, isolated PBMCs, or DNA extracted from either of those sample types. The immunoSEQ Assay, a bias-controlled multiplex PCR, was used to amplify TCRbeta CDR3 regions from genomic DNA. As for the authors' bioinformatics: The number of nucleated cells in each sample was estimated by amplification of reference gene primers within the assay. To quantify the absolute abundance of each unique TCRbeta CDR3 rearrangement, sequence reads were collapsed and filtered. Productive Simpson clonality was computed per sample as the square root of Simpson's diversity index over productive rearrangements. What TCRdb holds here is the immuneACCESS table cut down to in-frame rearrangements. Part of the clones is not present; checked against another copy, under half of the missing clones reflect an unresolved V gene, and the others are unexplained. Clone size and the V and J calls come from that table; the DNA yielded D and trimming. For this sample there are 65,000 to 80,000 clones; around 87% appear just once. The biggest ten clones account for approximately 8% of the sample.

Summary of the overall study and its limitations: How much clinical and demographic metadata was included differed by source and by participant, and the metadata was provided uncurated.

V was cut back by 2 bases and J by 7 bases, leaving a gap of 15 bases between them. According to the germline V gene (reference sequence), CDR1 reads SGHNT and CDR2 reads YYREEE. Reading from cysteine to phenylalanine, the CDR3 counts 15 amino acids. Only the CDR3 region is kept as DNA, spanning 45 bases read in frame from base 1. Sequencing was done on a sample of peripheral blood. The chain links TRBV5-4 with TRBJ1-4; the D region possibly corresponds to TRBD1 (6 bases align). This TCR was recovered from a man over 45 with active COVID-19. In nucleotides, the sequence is TGTGCCAGCAGCTTTTTCGGGGGCGGGAGTGAAAAACTGTTTTTT. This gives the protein CASSFFGGGSEKLFF.